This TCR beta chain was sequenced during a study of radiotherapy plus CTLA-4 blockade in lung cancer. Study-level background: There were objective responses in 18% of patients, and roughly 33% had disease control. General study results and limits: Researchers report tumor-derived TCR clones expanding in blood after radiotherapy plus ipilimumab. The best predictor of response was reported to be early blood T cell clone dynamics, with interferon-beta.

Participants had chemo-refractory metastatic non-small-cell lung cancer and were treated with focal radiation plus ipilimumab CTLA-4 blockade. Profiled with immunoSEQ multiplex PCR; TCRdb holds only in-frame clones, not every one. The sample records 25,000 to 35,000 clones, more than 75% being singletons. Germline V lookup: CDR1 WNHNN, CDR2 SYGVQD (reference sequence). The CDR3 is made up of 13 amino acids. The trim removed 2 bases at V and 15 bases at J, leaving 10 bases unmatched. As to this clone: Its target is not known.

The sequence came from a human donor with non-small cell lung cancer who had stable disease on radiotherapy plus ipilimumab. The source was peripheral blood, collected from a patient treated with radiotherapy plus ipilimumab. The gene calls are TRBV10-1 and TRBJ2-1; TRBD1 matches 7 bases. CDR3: CASSEQGVGVPFF. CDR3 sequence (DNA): TGCGCCAGCAGTGAGCAGGGGGTGGGGGTGCCGTTCTTC.